The 6 T cell receptor beta chains presented below share a single source sample, sequenced in a study of shared clonotypes between healthy human individuals. Only in-frame clones appear in the TCRdb table, and some are missing; sequencing was by immunoSEQ multiplex PCR. The sample lists roughly 1,100,000 clones; roughly 80% were seen once. The sequencing sample was made of memory CD4+ T cells sorted from blood. As to subset: CD45RA-negative fraction. The receptors come from a man aged 18 to 29 in good health.

V gene TRBV4-3 combines with J gene TRBJ2-7; 8 bases align to TRBD1. The CDR3 runs 15 residues. Germline trimming cut 0 bases from V and 7 bases from J; bases unmatched to any gene: 8. Germline CDR1 reads LGHNA; CDR2 reads YSLEER. The CDR3 is CASSQDWQGAREQYF. The DNA for the CDR3 is TGCGCCAGCAGCCAAGATTGGCAGGGGGCTAGGGAGCAGTACTTC.

The chain couples TRBV30 to TRBJ1-5; the match to TRBD1 covers 8 bases. The CDR3 covers 14 residues. The germline V gene has CDR1 GTSNPN and CDR2 SVGIG (reference sequence). The V and J ends lost 0 bases and 6 bases, in that order; junction bases with no gene match: 4. DNA for the CDR3: TGTGCCTGGAGTGTCGGACAGGGTGGTCAGCCCCAGCATTTT. This encodes CAWSVGQGGQPQHF.

A single count supports this clone. This sequence joins TRBV7-8 and TRBJ2-2; TRBD1 matches at 8 bases. The CDR3 covers 14 residues. The germline V gene has CDR1 SGHVS and CDR2 FQNEAQ. The J segment lost 5 bases and the V segment lost 5 bases, leaving 4 bases of the junction unmatched. This CDR3 reads CASSQGAQTGELFF. DNA of the CDR3: TGTGCCAGCAGCCAGGGGGCGCAGACCGGGGAGCTGTTTTTT. The entire variable domain, with the rest obtained from reference TRBV7-8 and TRBJ2-2, is as follows: GAGVSQSPRYKVAKRGQDVALRCDPISGHVSLFWYQQALGQGPEFLTYFQNEAQLDKSGLPSDRFFAERPEGSVSTLKIQRTQQEDSAVYLCASSQGAQTGELFFGEGSRLTVL.

This clone has only a few counts. The J gene is TRBJ1-1, the V gene TRBV28, with D perhaps matching TRBD1 (5 bases). V shed 7 bases and J shed 10 bases, with 22 bases lying between them. Germline lookup yields CDR1 MDHEN and CDR2 SYDVKM. This CDR3 contains 14 residues. The CDR3: CASIDQGLDLRAFF. In DNA form, the CDR3 reads TGTGCCAGCATCGACCAGGGACTCGACCTACGAGCTTTCTTT.

The chain has TRBV10-3 and TRBJ2-5; TRBD1 might be the D (6 bases). Germline lookup yields CDR1 ENHRY and CDR2 SYGVKD. The CDR3 loop spans 14 amino acids. Trimming pared 6 bases from V and 2 bases from J, leaving 13 bases between. Written as DNA, the CDR3 is TGTGCCATCAGGAGAGGACAGACTCAAGAGACCCAGTACTTC. Its translation: CAIRRGQTQETQYF.

This chain uses TRBV11-2 with TRBJ1-4; 7 nucleotides align to TRBD1. The CDR3 length is 15 residues. Germline V lookup: CDR1 SGHAT, CDR2 FQNNGV. With 1 base clipped from V and 7 bases from J, the junction kept 6 bases outside the gene matches. The CDR3: CASSLARGGGEKLFF. The CDR3 nucleotides are TGTGCCAGCAGCTTAGCCCGAGGGGGCGGTGAAAAACTGTTTTTT. Together with reference TRBV11-2 and TRBJ1-4, the CDR3 gives the full variable domain: EAGVAQSPRYKIIEKRQSVAFWCNPISGHATLYWYQQILGQGPKLLIQFQNNGVVDDSQLPKDRFSAERLKGVDSTLKIQPAKLEDSAVYLCASSLARGGGEKLFFGSGTQLSVL.